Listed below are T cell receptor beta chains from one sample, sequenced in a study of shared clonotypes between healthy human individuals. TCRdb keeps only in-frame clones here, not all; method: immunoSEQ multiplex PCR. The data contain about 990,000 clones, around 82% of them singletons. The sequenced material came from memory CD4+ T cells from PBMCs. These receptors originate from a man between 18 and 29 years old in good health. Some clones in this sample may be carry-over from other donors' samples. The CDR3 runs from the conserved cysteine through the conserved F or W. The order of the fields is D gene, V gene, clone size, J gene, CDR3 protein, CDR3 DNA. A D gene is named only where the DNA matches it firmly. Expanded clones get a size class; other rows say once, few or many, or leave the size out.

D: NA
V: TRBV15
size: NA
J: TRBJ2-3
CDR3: CATSPGSPSTDTQYF
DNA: TGTGCCACCAGCCCCGGTAGTCCGAGCACAGATACGCAGTATTTT

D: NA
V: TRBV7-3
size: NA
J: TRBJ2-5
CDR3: CASSPGRWQETQYF
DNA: TGTGCCAGCAGCCCGGGGAGATGGCAAGAGACCCAGTACTTC

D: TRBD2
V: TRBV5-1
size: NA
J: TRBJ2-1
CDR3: CASSLAWRGRGDEQFF
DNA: TGCGCCAGCAGCTTGGCCTGGCGAGGGAGGGGCGATGAGCAGTTCTTC

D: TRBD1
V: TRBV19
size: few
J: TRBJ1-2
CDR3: CASNDRGNYGYTF
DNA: TGTGCCAGTAACGACAGGGGGAACTATGGCTACACCTTC

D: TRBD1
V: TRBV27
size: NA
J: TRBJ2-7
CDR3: CASGRDRGQEQYF
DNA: TGTGCCAGCGGACGGGACAGGGGGCAGGAGCAGTACTTC

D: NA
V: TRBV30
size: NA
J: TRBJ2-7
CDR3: CAWSVQKRSFGDEQYF
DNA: TGTGCCTGGTCTGTCCAGAAGCGGTCTTTTGGGGACGAGCAGTACTTC

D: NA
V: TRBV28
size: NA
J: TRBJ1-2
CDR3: CASSLLMGQGDYGYTF
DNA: TGTGCCAGCAGTTTATTGATGGGGCAGGGAGACTATGGCTACACCTTC

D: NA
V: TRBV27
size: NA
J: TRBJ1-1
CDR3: CASSPGGGKNTEAFF
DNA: TGTGCCAGCAGCCCCGGAGGGGGGAAGAACACTGAAGCTTTCTTT

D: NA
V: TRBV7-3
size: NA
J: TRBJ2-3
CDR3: CASSPSSQATADTQYF
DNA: TGTGCCAGCAGCCCCTCCTCCCAAGCGACGGCGGATACGCAGTATTTT

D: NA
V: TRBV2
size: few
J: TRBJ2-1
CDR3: CASSREIYNEQFF
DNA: TGTGCCAGCTCCCGGGAGATATACAATGAGCAGTTCTTC

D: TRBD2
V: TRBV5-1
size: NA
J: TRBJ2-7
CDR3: CASMLSAGGTASREQYF
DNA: TGCGCCAGCATGCTTTCGGCGGGAGGGACAGCTTCGAGGGAGCAGTACTTC